The 6 T cell receptor beta chains reported below all come from one sample, sequenced in a study of T cell responses to AZD1222 COVID-19 vaccine. Only in-frame clones appear in the TCRdb table, and some are missing; sequencing was by immunoSEQ multiplex PCR. The table has around 170,000 clones, around 93% seen once. This material consisted of peripheral blood, taken on day 0 of AZD1222 vaccination. The receptor source for this set is an adult in good health.

The chain uses TRBV2 and TRBJ1-5, with 8 bases lining up with TRBD1. This CDR3 region has 14 residues. The junction had 6 bases not matched to a gene; V was cut back by 9 bases and J by 2 bases. Per the germline V gene, CDR1 is SNHLY and CDR2 is FYNNEI. The CDR3 here is CASQGARGNQPQHF. The DNA for the CDR3 is TGTGCCAGTCAGGGGGCGCGGGGCAATCAGCCCCAGCATTTT.

The chain is built from TRBV20-1 and TRBJ2-7; D not resolved. From germline, CDR1 is DFQATT and CDR2 SNEGSKA (reference sequence). This CDR3 has 13 amino acids. Trimming cost V 3 bases and J 2 bases, with 11 bases left between them. CDR3 residues: CSASSSAAYEQYF. DNA for the CDR3: TGCAGTGCTAGTAGTTCGGCAGCCTACGAGCAGTACTTC.

V and J are TRBV6-4 and TRBJ1-2, with 7 nucleotides matching TRBD1. The CDR3 covers 14 residues. The J segment lost 7 bases and the V segment lost 5 bases, leaving 10 bases of the junction unmatched. Germline-derived CDR1 and CDR2 are MRHNA and SNTAGT. CDR3: CASSKDRTPSGYTF. The CDR3 DNA follows: TGTGCCAGCAGTAAGGACAGGACCCCTTCTGGCTACACCTTC.

The V call is TRBV28, the J call TRBJ2-5; TRBD1 matches at 10 bases. The CDR3 length is 15 residues. From germline, CDR1 is MDHEN and CDR2 SYDVKM. The ends lost 7 bases at V and 6 bases at J; junction bases unmatched: 11. As DNA, the CDR3 is TGTGCCAGCACCGCCCAGGGACAGGGGAGGCAGACCCAGTACTTC. It translates to CASTAQGQGRQTQYF.

The gene calls are TRBV24-1 and TRBJ2-7; 8 bases are shared with TRBD1. CDR1 is KGHDR, CDR2 SFDVKD, per germline. Trimming removed 5 bases from V and 5 bases from J; junction bases left unmatched: 7. This CDR3 has 14 residues. CDR3: CATSGGTGEDEQYF. The CDR3 bases are TGTGCCACCAGTGGCGGGACAGGAGAGGACGAGCAGTACTTC.

By share of the sample, this clone is medium-sized. The chain employs TRBV19 and TRBJ2-2, with 10 bases aligning to TRBD1. This CDR3 has 17 amino acids. With 5 bases clipped from V and 7 bases from J, the junction kept 13 bases outside the gene matches. Germline CDR1 LNHDA, CDR2 SQIVND (reference sequence). CDR3 protein: CASSFSPTGGVSGELFF. The DNA for the CDR3 is TGTGCCAGTAGTTTCTCCCCGACAGGGGGCGTCAGCGGGGAGCTGTTTTTT. The whole variable domain, filled in from reference TRBV19 and TRBJ2-2, reads DGGITQSPKYLFRKEGQNVTLSCEQNLNHDAMYWYRQDPGQGLRLIYYSQIVNDFQKGDIAEGYSVSREKKESFPLTVTSAQKNPTAFYLCASSFSPTGGVSGELFFGEGSRLTVL.